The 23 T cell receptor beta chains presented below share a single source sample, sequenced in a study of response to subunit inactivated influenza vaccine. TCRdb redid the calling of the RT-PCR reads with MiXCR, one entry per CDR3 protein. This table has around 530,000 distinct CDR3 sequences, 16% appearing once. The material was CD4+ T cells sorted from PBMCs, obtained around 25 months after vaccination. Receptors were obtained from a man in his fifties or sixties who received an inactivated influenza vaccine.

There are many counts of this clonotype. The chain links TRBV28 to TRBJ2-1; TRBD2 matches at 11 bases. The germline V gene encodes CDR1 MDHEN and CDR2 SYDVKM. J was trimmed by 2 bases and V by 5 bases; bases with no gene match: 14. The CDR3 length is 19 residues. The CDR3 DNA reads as TGTGCCAGCAGTCCTATTACGAACCTAGCGGGAGGACCCTACAATGAGCAGTTCTTC. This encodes CASSPITNLAGGPYNEQFF.

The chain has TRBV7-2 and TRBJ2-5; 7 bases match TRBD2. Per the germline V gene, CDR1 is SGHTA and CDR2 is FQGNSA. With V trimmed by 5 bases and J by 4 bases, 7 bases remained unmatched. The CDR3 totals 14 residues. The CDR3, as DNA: TGTGCCAGCAGCGCCCGGTGGGGGGGAGAGACCCAGTACTTC. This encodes CASSARWGGETQYF.

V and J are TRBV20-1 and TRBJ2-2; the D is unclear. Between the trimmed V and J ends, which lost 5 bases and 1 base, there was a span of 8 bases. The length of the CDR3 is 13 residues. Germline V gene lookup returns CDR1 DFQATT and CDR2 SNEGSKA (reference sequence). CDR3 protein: CSAGPRNTGELFF. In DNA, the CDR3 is TGCAGTGCTGGGCCAAGGAACACCGGGGAGCTGTTTTTT.

Here the CDR3 reads CASTLNPGQSYEQYF. As DNA, the CDR3 is TGTGCCAGCACCCTCAACCCCGGGCAGAGCTACGAGCAGTACTTC. The chain uses TRBV7-9 and TRBJ2-7; D gene ambiguous. Germline loops: CDR1 SEHNR, CDR2 FQNEAQ (reference sequence). V lost 7 bases and J lost 3, with 19 bases in between. The CDR3 length is 15 residues.

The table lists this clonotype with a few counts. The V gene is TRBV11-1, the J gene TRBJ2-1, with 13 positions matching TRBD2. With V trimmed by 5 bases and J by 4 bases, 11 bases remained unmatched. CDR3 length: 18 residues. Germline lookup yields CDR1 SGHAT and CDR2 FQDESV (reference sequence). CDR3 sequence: CASSETLGLAGLYNEQFF. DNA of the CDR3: TGTGCCAGCAGCGAGACATTGGGACTAGCGGGGCTTTACAATGAGCAGTTCTTC.

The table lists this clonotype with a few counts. In DNA, the CDR3 is TGCGCCAGCAGCCAAGTTTTCCGGGAGACCCAGTACTTC. Translation gives CASSQVFRETQYF. The genes are TRBV4-1 and TRBJ2-5, with D unresolved. The CDR3 has 13 residues. The V and J ends lost 1 base and 5 bases respectively, with 8 bases between them. Germline V CDR1 and CDR2: MGHRA, YSYEKL.

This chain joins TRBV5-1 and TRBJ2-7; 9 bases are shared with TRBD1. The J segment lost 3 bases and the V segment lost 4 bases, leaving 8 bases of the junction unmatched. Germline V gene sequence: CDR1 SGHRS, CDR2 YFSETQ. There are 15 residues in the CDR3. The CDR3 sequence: CASSELGQGFYEQYF. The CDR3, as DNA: TGCGCCAGCAGCGAGTTGGGACAGGGATTCTACGAGCAGTACTTC.

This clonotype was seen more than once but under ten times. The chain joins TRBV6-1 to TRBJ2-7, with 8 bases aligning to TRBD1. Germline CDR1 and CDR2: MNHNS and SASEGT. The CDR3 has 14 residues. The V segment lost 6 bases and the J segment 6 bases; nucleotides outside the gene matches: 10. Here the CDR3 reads CASSPARDRSEQYF. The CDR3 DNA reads TGTGCCAGCAGCCCGGCCCGGGACAGGAGCGAGCAGTACTTC.

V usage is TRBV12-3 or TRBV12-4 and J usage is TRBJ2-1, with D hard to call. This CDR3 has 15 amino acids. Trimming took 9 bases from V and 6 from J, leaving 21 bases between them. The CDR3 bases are TGTGCCAGTACAAACCCCCGAGCAGGTGGCAATGAGCAGTTCTTC. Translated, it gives CASTNPRAGGNEQFF.

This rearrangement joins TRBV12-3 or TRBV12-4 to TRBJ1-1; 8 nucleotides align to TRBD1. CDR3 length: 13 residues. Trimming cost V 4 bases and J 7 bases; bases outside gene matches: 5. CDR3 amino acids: CASSYRDRFEAFF. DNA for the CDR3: TGTGCCAGCAGTTACCGGGACAGGTTTGAAGCTTTCTTT.

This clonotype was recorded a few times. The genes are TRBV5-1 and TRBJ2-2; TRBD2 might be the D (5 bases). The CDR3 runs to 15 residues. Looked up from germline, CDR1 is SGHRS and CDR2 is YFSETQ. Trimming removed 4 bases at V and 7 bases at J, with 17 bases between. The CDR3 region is CASSLMTPGNGELFF. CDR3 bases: TGCGCCAGCAGCCTGATGACCCCCGGGAACGGGGAGCTGTTTTTT.

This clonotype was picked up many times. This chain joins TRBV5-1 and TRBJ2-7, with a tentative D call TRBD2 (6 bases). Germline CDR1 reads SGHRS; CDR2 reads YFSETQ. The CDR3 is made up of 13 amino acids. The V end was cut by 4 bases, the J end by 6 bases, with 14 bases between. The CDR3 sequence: CASSPGTSTEQYF. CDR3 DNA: TGCGCCAGCAGCCCCGGCACTAGCACCGAGCAGTACTTC.

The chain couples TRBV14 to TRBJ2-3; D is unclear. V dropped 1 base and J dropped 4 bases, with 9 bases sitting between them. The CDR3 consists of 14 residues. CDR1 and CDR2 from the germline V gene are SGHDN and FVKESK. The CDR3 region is CASSQVSSPDTQYF. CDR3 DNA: TGTGCCAGCAGCCAAGTTTCTAGTCCAGATACGCAGTATTTT.

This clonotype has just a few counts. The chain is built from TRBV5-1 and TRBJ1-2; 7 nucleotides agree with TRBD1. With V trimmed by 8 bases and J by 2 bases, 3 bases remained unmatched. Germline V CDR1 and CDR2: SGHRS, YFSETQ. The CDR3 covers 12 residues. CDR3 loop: CASSTGNYGYTF. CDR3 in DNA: TGCGCCAGTTCGACAGGGAACTATGGCTACACCTTC.

CDR3 in amino acids: CASSLANIFIEAGERSYNEQFF. In DNA form, the CDR3 reads TGCGCCAGCAGCTTGGCCAATATCTTTATAGAGGCGGGAGAGAGATCCTACAATGAGCAGTTCTTC. This sequence joins TRBV5-1 and TRBJ2-1; 7 bases map to TRBD2. The CDR3 consists of 22 residues. CDR1 and CDR2 from the germline V gene are SGHRS and YFSETQ. With V trimmed by 0 bases and J by 1 base, 22 bases remained unmatched.

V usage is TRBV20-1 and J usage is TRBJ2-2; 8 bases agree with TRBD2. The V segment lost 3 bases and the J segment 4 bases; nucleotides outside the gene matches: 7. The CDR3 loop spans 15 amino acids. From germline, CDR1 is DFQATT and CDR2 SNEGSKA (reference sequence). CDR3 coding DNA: TGCAGTGCTAGGGGAGCCCGGGGGGGCACCGGGGAGCTGTTTTTT. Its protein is CSARGARGGTGELFF.

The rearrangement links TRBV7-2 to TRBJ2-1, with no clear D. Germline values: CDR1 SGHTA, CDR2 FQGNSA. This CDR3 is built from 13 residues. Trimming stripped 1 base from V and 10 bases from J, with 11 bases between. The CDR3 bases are TGTGCCAGCAGCTTAGACCCGGATCTCGAGCAGTTCTTC. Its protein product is CASSLDPDLEQFF. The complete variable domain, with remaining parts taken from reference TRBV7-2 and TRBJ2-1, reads GAGVSQSPSNKVTEKGKDVELRCDPISGHTALYWYRQSLGQGLEFLIYFQGNSAPDKSGLPSDRFSAERTGGSVSTLTIQRTQQEDSAVYLCASSLDPDLEQFFGPGTRLTVL.

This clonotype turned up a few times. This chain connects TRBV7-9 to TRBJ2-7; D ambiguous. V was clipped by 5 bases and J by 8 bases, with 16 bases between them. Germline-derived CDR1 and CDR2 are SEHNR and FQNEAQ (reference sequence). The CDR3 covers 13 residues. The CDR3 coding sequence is TGTGCCAGCAGCCGAGACGGAAACCCCCAGCAGTACTTC. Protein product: CASSRDGNPQQYF.

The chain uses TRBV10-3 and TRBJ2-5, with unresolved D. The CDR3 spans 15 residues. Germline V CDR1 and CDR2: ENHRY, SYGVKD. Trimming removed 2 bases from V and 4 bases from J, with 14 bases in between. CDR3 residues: CAISEVQGGRETQYF. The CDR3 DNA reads TGTGCCATCAGTGAGGTACAAGGTGGCAGAGAGACCCAGTACTTC.

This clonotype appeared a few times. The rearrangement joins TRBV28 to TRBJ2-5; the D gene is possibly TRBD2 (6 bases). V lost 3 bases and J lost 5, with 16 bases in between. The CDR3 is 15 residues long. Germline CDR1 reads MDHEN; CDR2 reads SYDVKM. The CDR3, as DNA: TGTGCCAGCAGTTTCCCCGGGGGTGGTAGGGAGACCCAGTACTTC. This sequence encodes CASSFPGGGRETQYF.

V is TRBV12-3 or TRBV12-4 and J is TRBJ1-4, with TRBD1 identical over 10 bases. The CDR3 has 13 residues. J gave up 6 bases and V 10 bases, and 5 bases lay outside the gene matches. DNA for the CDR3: TGTGCCACCAGACAGGGGGCGGATGAAAAACTGTTTTTT. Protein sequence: CATRQGADEKLFF.

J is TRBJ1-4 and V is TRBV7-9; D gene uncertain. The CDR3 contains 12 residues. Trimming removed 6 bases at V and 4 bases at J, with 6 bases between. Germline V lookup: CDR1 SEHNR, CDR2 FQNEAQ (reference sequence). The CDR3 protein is CASSSSNEKLFF. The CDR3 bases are TGTGCCAGCAGTTCCAGTAATGAAAAACTGTTTTTT.

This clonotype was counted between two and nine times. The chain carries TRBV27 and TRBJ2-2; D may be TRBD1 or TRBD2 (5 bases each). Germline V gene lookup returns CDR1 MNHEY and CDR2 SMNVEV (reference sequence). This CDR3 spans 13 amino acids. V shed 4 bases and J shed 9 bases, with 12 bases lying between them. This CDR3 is CASSSPWGRELFF. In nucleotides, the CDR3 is TGTGCCAGCAGTTCCCCCTGGGGACGGGAGCTGTTTTTT.